This T cell receptor (beta chain) is from a study of T-cell memory formation after mild COVID-19. Concerning this clonotype: The antigen is not known.

Study outcomes and limitations: Later expanders leaned CD4+, whereas day 15 to 85 contracting clones were balanced CD4/CD8. Contracting CD4+ clones were located mainly in CM and EM, and CD8+ clones in EMRA. The pre-infection memory compartment contained some responding clones, suggesting cross-reactive memory joined.

TCRdb re-derived calls from the 5' RACE reads in MiXCR, one entry per CDR3 protein. The sample has about 270,000 distinct CDR3 sequences, around 15% seen once. The sample taken for sequencing was PBMCs or a T cell subset sorted from them (not recorded which). This TCR was sampled from a man aged 18 to 35 who had mild COVID-19 (a few samples of this study predate the infection). Cell type and time point are not known.

The CDR3 sequence: CSARVVRRRGHGYTF. The CDR3 DNA reads as TGCAGTGCTAGAGTAGTGCGGCGCCGAGGGCACGGCTACACCTTC. The chain uses TRBV20-1 and TRBJ1-2; no clear D gene. V was pared by 1 base and J by 8 bases, with 20 bases between. Germline CDR1 reads DFQATT; CDR2 reads SNEGSKA (reference sequence). There are 15 residues in the CDR3.